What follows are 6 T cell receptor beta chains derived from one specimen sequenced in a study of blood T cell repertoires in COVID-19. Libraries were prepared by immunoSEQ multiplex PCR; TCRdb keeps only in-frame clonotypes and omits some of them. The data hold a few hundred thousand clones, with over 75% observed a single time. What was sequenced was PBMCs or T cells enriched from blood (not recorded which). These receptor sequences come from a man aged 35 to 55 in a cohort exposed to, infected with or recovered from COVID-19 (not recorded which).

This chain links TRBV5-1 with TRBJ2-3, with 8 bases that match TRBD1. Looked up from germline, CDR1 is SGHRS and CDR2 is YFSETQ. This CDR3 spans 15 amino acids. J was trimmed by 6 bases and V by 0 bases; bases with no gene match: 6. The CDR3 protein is CASSLGQGSGDTQYF. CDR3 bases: TGCGCCAGCAGCTTGGGACAGGGGTCAGGGGATACGCAGTATTTT.

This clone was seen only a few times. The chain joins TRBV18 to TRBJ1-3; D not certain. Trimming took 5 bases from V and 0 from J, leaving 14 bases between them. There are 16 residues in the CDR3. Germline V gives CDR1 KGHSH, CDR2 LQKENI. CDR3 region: CASSGYSFSSGNTIYF. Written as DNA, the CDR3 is TGTGCCAGCTCAGGGTACAGCTTCAGCTCTGGAAACACCATATATTTT.

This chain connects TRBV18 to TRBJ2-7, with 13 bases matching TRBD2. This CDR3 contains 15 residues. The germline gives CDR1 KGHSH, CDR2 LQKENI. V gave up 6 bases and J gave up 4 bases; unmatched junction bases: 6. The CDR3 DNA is TGTGCCAGCTCGCTTACTAGCGGGAGGGCATACGAGCAGTACTTC. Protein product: CASSLTSGRAYEQYF.

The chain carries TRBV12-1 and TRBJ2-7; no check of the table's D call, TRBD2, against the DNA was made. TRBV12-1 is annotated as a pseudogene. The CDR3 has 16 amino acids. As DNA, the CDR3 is TGTGCCAGCAGCTTTGTCCGGGACTTCACACCCTACGAGCAGTACTTC. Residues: CASSFVRDFTPYEQYF.

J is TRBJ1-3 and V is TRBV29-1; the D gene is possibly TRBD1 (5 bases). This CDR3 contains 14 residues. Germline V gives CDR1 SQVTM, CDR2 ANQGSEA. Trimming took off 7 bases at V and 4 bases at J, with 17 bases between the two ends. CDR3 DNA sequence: TGCAGCGCTGGGGACTCCGACTTGGGAAACACCATATATTTT. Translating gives CSAGDSDLGNTIYF.

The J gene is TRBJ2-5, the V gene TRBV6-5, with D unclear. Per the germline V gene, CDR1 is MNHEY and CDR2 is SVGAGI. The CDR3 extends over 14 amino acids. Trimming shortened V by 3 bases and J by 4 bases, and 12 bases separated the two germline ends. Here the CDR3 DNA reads TGTGCCAGCAGTTATGGGCGCCGATCAGAGACCCAGTACTTC. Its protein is CASSYGRRSETQYF.